Listed below are T cell receptor beta chains from one sample, sequenced in a study of blood T cell repertoires in COVID-19. Profiling relied on immunoSEQ multiplex PCR, and the TCRdb table lists in-frame clones only, not all of them. The sample includes a few hundred thousand clones, 70% to 90% of them seen just once. Sequenced: peripheral blood. All receptors derive from a woman aged 45-65 years with active or convalescent COVID-19. CDR3s include the opening cysteine and the closing phenylalanine or tryptophan. The D gene is left open where the match is weak. Clone size appears in some rows only: once, few, many, or a class for an expanded clone.

abundance: once
v_gene: TRBV13
j_gene: TRBJ1-5
d_gene: -
CDR3aa: CASSSSTGDSNQPQHF
CDR3nt: TGTGCCAGCAGCTCATCGACGGGGGATAGCAATCAGCCCCAGCATTTT

abundance: few
v_gene: TRBV7-3
j_gene: TRBJ2-2
d_gene: TRBD1
CDR3aa: CASSFRQGTGELFF
CDR3nt: TGTGCCAGCAGCTTCCGACAGGGCACCGGGGAGCTGTTTTTT

abundance: -
v_gene: TRBV4-1
j_gene: TRBJ2-6
d_gene: -
CDR3aa: CASSPSSSGANVLTF
CDR3nt: TGCGCCAGCAGCCCTAGTAGCTCTGGGGCCAACGTCCTGACTTTC

abundance: -
v_gene: TRBV6-2/TRBV6-3
j_gene: TRBJ2-7
d_gene: -
CDR3aa: CASSKDSYYEQYF
CDR3nt: TGTGCCAGCAGCAAGGACAGCTACTACGAGCAGTACTTC

abundance: -
v_gene: TRBV12-3/TRBV12-4
j_gene: TRBJ1-1
d_gene: -
CDR3aa: CASSQGQLEAFF
CDR3nt: TGTGCCAGCAGTCAGGGACAACTTGAAGCTTTCTTT

abundance: -
v_gene: TRBV28
j_gene: TRBJ2-3
d_gene: TRBD2
CDR3aa: CASSYSALAGWSTDTQYF
CDR3nt: TGTGCCAGCAGTTACTCCGCCCTAGCGGGATGGAGCACAGATACGCAGTATTTT

abundance: -
v_gene: TRBV5-6
j_gene: TRBJ1-3
d_gene: TRBD1
CDR3aa: CASLLGGQDPSSGNTIYF
CDR3nt: TGTGCCAGCCTCTTGGGTGGACAGGACCCGTCCTCTGGAAACACCATATATTTT

abundance: -
v_gene: TRBV6-5
j_gene: TRBJ1-1
d_gene: -
CDR3aa: CASRQAGMNTEAFF
CDR3nt: TGTGCCAGCAGACAGGCAGGGATGAACACTGAAGCTTTCTTT

abundance: -
v_gene: TRBV19
j_gene: TRBJ2-2
d_gene: TRBD1
CDR3aa: CASRKDRGQWGTGELFF
CDR3nt: TGTGCCAGTCGGAAGGACAGGGGGCAATGGGGCACCGGGGAGCTGTTTTTT

abundance: -
v_gene: TRBV19
j_gene: TRBJ2-1
d_gene: -
CDR3aa: CASSTDYNLEQFF
CDR3nt: TGTGCCAGTAGTACCGACTACAACTTAGAGCAGTTCTTC

abundance: -
v_gene: TRBV28
j_gene: TRBJ1-2
d_gene: -
CDR3aa: CASMTGEGYGYTF
CDR3nt: TGTGCCAGCATGACGGGGGAGGGATATGGCTACACCTTC

abundance: -
v_gene: TRBV3-1/TRBV3-2
j_gene: TRBJ2-1
d_gene: -
CDR3aa: CASSRPSVSDNEQFF
CDR3nt: TGTGCCAGCAGCCGACCTAGCGTTAGCGACAATGAGCAGTTCTTC

abundance: -
v_gene: TRBV4-1
j_gene: TRBJ2-1
d_gene: TRBD2
CDR3aa: CASSQDPPSGRVNNEQFF
CDR3nt: TGCGCCAGCAGCCAAGATCCCCCTAGCGGGAGGGTGAACAATGAGCAGTTCTTC

abundance: -
v_gene: TRBV7-2
j_gene: TRBJ2-3
d_gene: -
CDR3aa: CASSLGGPMDTQYF
CDR3nt: TGTGCCAGCAGCTTAGGCGGGCCCATGGATACGCAGTATTTT

abundance: -
v_gene: TRBV6-2/TRBV6-3
j_gene: TRBJ1-1
d_gene: -
CDR3aa: CASSYPTVPNTEAFF
CDR3nt: TGTGCCAGCAGTTACCCGACAGTTCCAAACACTGAAGCTTTCTTT